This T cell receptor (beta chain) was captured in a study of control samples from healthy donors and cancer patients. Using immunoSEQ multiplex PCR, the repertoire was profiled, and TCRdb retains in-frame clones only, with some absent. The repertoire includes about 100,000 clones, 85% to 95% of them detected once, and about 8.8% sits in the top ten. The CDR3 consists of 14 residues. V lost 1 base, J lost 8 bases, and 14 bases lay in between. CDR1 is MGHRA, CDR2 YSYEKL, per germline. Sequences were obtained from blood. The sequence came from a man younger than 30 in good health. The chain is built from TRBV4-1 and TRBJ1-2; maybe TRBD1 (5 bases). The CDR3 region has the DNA TGCGCCAGCAGCCAAGTGGCAGGGTCCCTGGGCTACACCTTC. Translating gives CASSQVAGSLGYTF.